The clone carrying this T cell receptor (delta chain) was detected a few times. Given a much more abundant clone one base away, this may be a read error. V lost 1 base and J lost 3; bases outside the gene matches: 3. The CDR3 sequence is 15 residues long. The germline CDR1 and CDR2 sequences are GEAIGNYY and EKD. TCRdb fed the reads into CATT to redo clone calling. Of 5,800 or so delta-chain clones in the sample, about 0.43% were seen once. This entry belongs to a study of gamma-delta chains in newborns, infants, children. Sequencing input: blood. The source of this sequence is a child who was a newborn, infant or young child, either healthy, febrile or measles-vaccinated (not recorded which). This chain links TRDV2 with TRDJ1; 11 nucleotides line up with TRDD3. In nucleotides, the CDR3 is TGTGCCTGTGACACTGGGGGATACGCCGCCGATAAACTCATCTTT. This encodes CACDTGGYAADKLIF.